Each of the 16 T cell receptor beta chains below was sequenced from the same sample in a study of shared clonotypes between healthy human individuals. Sequenced by immunoSEQ multiplex PCR; TCRdb stores in-frame clones only, minus some. The table has fewer than 850,000 clones, about 90% seen once; the top ten hold around a third. The sequenced sample was memory CD8+ T cells from PBMCs. Noted subset: CD45RO+ cells pooled with CCR7-negative TemRA cells. The receptors were gathered from a man younger than 30 in good health. Some clones in this sample may be carry-over from other donors' samples.

The chain uses TRBV7-6 and TRBJ2-7; possibly TRBD1 for D (5 bases). Trimming left V 1 base short and J 0 bases short, with 13 bases between. CDR3 length: 16 amino acids. CDR1 and CDR2 from the germline V gene are SGHVS and FNYEAQ. The chain's CDR3 is CASSLGGLTDSYEQYF. CDR3 sequence (DNA): TGTGCCAGCAGCTTAGGGGGCCTGACCGACTCCTACGAGCAGTACTTC.

The rearrangement links TRBV15 to TRBJ2-5, with 11 positions matching TRBD2. J gave up 6 bases and V 0 bases, and 18 bases lay outside the gene matches. The germline gives CDR1 LNHNV, CDR2 YYDKDF (reference sequence). CDR3 length: 20 amino acids. The chain's CDR3 is CATSREGGQEGLAVRKTQYF. CDR3 in DNA: TGTGCCACCAGCAGAGAAGGGGGACAGGAGGGACTAGCGGTCCGGAAGACCCAGTACTTC.

A remark on this clone: The sample contains more than one DNA sequence encoding this CDR3. The rearrangement uses TRBV18 and TRBJ2-1; D gene uncertain. Trimming took off 0 bases at V and 5 bases at J, with 5 bases between the two ends. The CDR3 is 13 amino acids. Germline V gives CDR1 KGHSH, CDR2 LQKENI. CDR3 loop: CASSPPLDNEQFF. The CDR3 region has the DNA TGTGCCAGCTCACCACCCCTAGACAATGAGCAGTTCTTC.

This chain links TRBV28 with TRBJ2-5; possible D gene TRBD2, 6 bases. The germline V gene has CDR1 MDHEN and CDR2 SYDVKM. This CDR3 contains 14 residues. V shed 5 bases and J shed 2 bases, with 12 bases lying between them. The CDR3 spells CASSPRLDQETQYF. CDR3 sequence (DNA): TGTGCCAGCAGTCCGAGACTAGATCAAGAGACCCAGTACTTC.

In DNA form, the CDR3 reads TGTGCTAGTGGCGCGGGACAGTCCAGCCACACCGGGGAGCTGTTTTTT. Residues: CASGAGQSSHTGELFF. The rearrangement links TRBV12-5 to TRBJ2-2, with D perhaps TRBD1 (7 bases). The germline gives CDR1 LGHNT, CDR2 FRNRAP. The CDR3 length is 16 residues. V was pared by 6 bases and J by 3 bases, with 17 bases between.

The genes are TRBV19 and TRBJ2-5; a weak D match, TRBD1 (6 bases). CDR1 LNHDA and CDR2 SQIVND come from the germline V gene (reference sequence). This CDR3 has 15 residues. Trimming removed 5 bases at V and 4 bases at J, with 17 bases between. CDR3 amino acids: CASSRWDTGRETQYF. For the CDR3, the DNA is TGTGCCAGTAGTCGCTGGGACACAGGCAGAGAGACCCAGTACTTC.

This chain connects TRBV7-2 to TRBJ1-2; tentatively, D is TRBD1 (6 bases). This CDR3 is 14 amino acids long. CDR1 is SGHTA and CDR2 is FQGNSA in the germline V gene. The germline V and J ends were trimmed by 1 base and 2 bases, with 8 bases remaining between them. The CDR3, as DNA: TGTGCCAGCAGCTTAGGAGGGGGAAACTATGGCTACACCTTC. This translates into CASSLGGGNYGYTF.

DNA for the CDR3: TGTGCCAGCAGCCAACAGGGTCCTGAAGCTTTCTTT. It translates to CASSQQGPEAFF. The V call is TRBV7-9, the J call TRBJ1-1; TRBD1 might be the D (6 bases). The V end lost 5 bases, the J end lost 6 bases, and 10 bases lay between the germline ends. This CDR3 is built from 12 residues. Per germline, CDR1 SEHNR and CDR2 FQNEAQ (reference sequence).

The rearrangement uses TRBV27 and TRBJ2-7; the D gene is possibly TRBD2 (7 bases). V dropped 5 bases and J dropped 2 bases, with 22 bases sitting between them. CDR3 size: 17 residues. Per germline, CDR1 MNHEY and CDR2 SMNVEV (reference sequence). CDR3 coding DNA: TGTGCCAGCAGTCCAGCTTCGGGGGGCCCAATACCCTACGAGCAGTACTTC. It codes for CASSPASGGPIPYEQYF.

The chain combines TRBV7-9 with TRBJ2-7; D unclear. Germline loops: CDR1 SEHNR, CDR2 FQNEAQ (reference sequence). This CDR3 has 16 residues. V was pared by 5 bases and J by 4 bases, with 21 bases between. The CDR3 is CASSPSRSEQTYEQYF. DNA for the CDR3: TGTGCCAGCAGCCCCTCCCGGTCGGAACAGACATACGAGCAGTACTTC.

The chain uses TRBV27 and TRBJ2-5, with 7 nucleotides matching TRBD1. The germline CDR1 and CDR2 sequences are MNHEY and SMNVEV (reference sequence). This CDR3 is built from 14 residues. V lost 4 bases and J lost 2; bases outside the gene matches: 4. CDR3 loop: CASSSGTAQETQYF. The CDR3, as DNA: TGTGCCAGCAGTTCGGGGACAGCTCAAGAGACCCAGTACTTC.

This clone appeared a few times. This chain joins TRBV29-1 and TRBJ1-1; no reliable D call. This CDR3 contains 11 residues. Trimming shortened V by 2 bases and J by 0 bases, and 1 base separated the two germline ends. Germline assignment: CDR1 SQVTM and CDR2 ANQGSEA. Written as DNA, the CDR3 is TGCAGCGTTGAAATGAACACTGAAGCTTTCTTT. Translating it yields CSVEMNTEAFF.

The CDR3 here is CASSPRGSGGGNEQFF. CDR3 nucleotide sequence: TGCGCCAGCAGCCCCCGGGGTAGCGGAGGGGGAAATGAGCAGTTCTTC. The chain links TRBV4-1 to TRBJ2-1; D may correspond to TRBD1 or TRBD2 (6 bases each). V dropped 4 bases and J dropped 7 bases, with 20 bases sitting between them. The CDR3 is made up of 16 amino acids. Germline CDR1 reads MGHRA; CDR2 reads YSYEKL.

The genes are TRBV7-8 and TRBJ2-3; 7 bases are shared with TRBD2. The germline V gene has CDR1 SGHVS and CDR2 FQNEAQ. CDR3 length equals 15 residues. After removal of 4 bases from V and 4 bases from J, the junction contained 8 bases not matched to a gene. DNA of the CDR3: TGTGCCAGCAGCTCCGGGGTTGCGGGAGCAGATACGCAGTATTTT. It is translated as CASSSGVAGADTQYF.

This sequence joins TRBV7-8 and TRBJ2-7; no reliable D call. CDR3 length: 12 residues. Germline CDR1 SGHVS, CDR2 FQNEAQ. V was clipped by 3 bases and J by 2 bases, with 5 bases between them. The CDR3 is CASSFYPYEQYF. As DNA, the CDR3 is TGTGCCAGCAGCTTTTATCCCTACGAGCAGTACTTC.

The rearrangement uses TRBV7-6 and TRBJ1-1; D unclear. The germline V gene encodes CDR1 SGHVS and CDR2 FNYEAQ. The CDR3 spans 14 residues. V was clipped by 1 base and J by 0 bases, with 6 bases between them. CDR3 amino acids: CASSLVEMNTEAFF. The CDR3 DNA reads as TGTGCCAGCAGCTTAGTGGAAATGAACACTGAAGCTTTCTTT.